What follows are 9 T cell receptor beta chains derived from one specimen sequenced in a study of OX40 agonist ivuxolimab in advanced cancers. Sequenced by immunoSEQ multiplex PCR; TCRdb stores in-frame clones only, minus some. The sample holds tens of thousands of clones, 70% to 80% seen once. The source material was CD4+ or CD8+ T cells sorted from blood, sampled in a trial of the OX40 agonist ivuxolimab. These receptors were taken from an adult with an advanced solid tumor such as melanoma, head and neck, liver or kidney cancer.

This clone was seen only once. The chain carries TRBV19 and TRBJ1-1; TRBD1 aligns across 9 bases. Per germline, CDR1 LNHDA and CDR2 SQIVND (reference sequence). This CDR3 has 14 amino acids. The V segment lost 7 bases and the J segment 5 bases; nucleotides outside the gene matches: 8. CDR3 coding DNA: TGTGCCAGTAATCCACAGGGGGCTAGTACTGAAGCTTTCTTT. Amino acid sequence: CASNPQGASTEAFF.

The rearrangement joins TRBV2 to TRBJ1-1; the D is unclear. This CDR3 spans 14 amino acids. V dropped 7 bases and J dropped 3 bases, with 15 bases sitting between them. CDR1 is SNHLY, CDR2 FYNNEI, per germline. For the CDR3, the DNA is TGTGCCAGCATTCAATCCCGGGAGGACACTGAAGCTTTCTTT. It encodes CASIQSREDTEAFF.

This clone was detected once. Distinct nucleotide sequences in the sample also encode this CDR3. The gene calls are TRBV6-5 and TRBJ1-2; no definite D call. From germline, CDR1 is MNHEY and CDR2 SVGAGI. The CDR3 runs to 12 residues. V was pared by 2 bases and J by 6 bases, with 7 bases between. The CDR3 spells CASSYVGDGYTF. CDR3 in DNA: TGTGCCAGCAGTTACGTTGGGGATGGCTACACCTTC.

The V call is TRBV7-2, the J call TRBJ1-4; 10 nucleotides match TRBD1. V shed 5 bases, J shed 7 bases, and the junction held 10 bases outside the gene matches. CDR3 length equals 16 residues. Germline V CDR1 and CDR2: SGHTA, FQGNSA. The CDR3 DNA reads TGTGCCAGCAGCCCCGAACAGGGACAGGGGCGTGAAAAACTGTTTTTT. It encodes CASSPEQGQGREKLFF.

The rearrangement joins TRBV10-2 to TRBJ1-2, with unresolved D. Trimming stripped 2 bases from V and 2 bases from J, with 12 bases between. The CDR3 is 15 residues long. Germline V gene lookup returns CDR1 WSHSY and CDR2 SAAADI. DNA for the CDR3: TGCGCCAGCAGTGAGGACCTAAAGACAAACTATGGCTACACCTTC. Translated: CASSEDLKTNYGYTF.

CDR3 coding DNA: TGTGCCAGTAGTATAGGAAGGACAGATACGCAGTATTTT. It specifies CASSIGRTDTQYF. V and J are TRBV19 and TRBJ2-3; unclear D gene. Trimming took off 1 base at V and 3 bases at J, with 5 bases between the two ends. This CDR3 region has 13 residues. Germline V gene lookup returns CDR1 LNHDA and CDR2 SQIVND (reference sequence).

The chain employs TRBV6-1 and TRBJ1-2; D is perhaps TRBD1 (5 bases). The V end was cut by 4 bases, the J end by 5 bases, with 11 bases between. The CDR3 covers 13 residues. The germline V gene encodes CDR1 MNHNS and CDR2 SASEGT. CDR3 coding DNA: TGTGCCAGCAGTGTCGCAGGGAAGTATGGCTACACCTTC. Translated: CASSVAGKYGYTF.

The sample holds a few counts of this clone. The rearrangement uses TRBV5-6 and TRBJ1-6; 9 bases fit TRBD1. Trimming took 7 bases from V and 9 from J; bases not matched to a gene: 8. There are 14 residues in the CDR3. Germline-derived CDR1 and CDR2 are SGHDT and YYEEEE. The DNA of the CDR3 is TGTGCCAGCTTATACAGGGGGCAGCTTTCACCCCTCCACTTT. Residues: CASLYRGQLSPLHF.

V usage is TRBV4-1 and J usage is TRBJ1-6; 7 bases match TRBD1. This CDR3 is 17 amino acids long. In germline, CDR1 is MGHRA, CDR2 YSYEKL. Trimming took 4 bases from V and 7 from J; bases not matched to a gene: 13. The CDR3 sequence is CASSRKIGQDENSPLHF. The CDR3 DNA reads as TGCGCCAGCAGCCGTAAAATAGGACAGGACGAGAATTCACCCCTCCACTTT.